This T cell receptor (beta chain) was profiled in a study of T cell changes during pregnancy in multiple sclerosis (dated by TCRdb to about 2019). Describing the broader study: Changes in the T cell repertoire over the course of pregnancy were examined in this study in women with multiple sclerosis.

As to this clone: No cognate antigen has been identified for it. Per-base qualities were not stored, and no clone one base away is much larger.

The library was built by means of the immunoSEQ multiplex PCR assay. The source is immuneACCESS, and TCRdb retained only in-frame sequences with V and J called. Part of the clones is not carried over; for the studies checked, unresolved V genes explain less than half of this, and the remainder is unexplained. Counted in this sample were around 40,000 clones; 80% to 90% of them appeared once. The top ten constitute roughly 1.2% of the sample. The CDR3 goes from the cysteine to the phenylalanine over 18 residues. Only the CDR3 portion is preserved as DNA: 54 bases, with reading frame beginning at the first base.

The rearrangement combines TRBV21-1 with TRBJ1-5; the tabulated D call, TRBD1, remains unverified against the DNA. TRBV21-1 is a pseudogene locus. The receptor's source is a female donor with multiple sclerosis, enrolled in a pregnancy study. The sample consisted of CD4+ T cells from peripheral blood mononuclear cells, taken in the first trimester of pregnancy. The sequence in DNA is TGTGCCAGCAGCCCCTCCAGGGGGACAGGGTCCCCCAATCAGCCCCAGCATTTT. It translates as CASSPSRGTGSPNQPQHF.